This T cell receptor beta chain was sequenced during a study of cytomegalovirus exposure and HLA in healthy donors. Across the whole study: Among about 179 million T cells, an earlier analysis found 90 million to 130 million unique TCR beta sequences. Study conclusions and caveats: Earlier analysis found most TCR beta V segments productive about 87% or about 30% of the time. It was assumed in the presence/absence analyses that sequencing depth was roughly uniform across donors.

The PCR had 60 Vbeta and 13 Jbeta primers. Some clones are missing from TCRdb's copy, which holds only in-frame ones; the method was immunoSEQ multiplex PCR. The sample includes 230,000 or so clones, around 90% seen only once; the top ten take 1.5% to 2%. As regards this clone: Antigen: not known.

Donors were nominally healthy when sampled, though unrecorded immune exposures were likely. Trimming left V 0 bases short and J 6 bases short, with 10 bases between. The CDR3 covers 14 residues. The V gene's germline CDR1 is SGHTA and CDR2 FQGTGA. The genes are TRBV7-3 and TRBJ2-3; a possible D gene is TRBD2 (6 bases). This TCR was sampled from a girl aged 2-10 years in good health and CMV-seronegative. What was sequenced was PBMCs. For the CDR3, the DNA is TGTGCCAGCAGCTTAACCGGGGGTGGGGATACGCAGTATTTT. This codes for CASSLTGGGDTQYF.